The rows below give T cell receptor beta chains drawn from one sample of a study of T-cell memory formation after mild COVID-19. TCRdb used MiXCR to reprocess the 5' RACE reads, holding one entry per CDR3 protein. The sample lists roughly 250,000 distinct CDR3 sequences, approximately 16% occurring once. Sequencing used PBMCs or a T cell subset sorted from them (not recorded which). The receptors come from a man aged 18 to 30 who had mild COVID-19 (a few samples of this study predate the infection). Cell type and time point are not known. Both conserved end residues are part of each CDR3. A D gene is named only where the DNA matches it firmly. Clone size is given for some rows only: seen once, a few or many times, or a class if the clone is expanded.

size	V	D	J	DNA	CDR3
few	TRBV6-5	-	TRBJ1-6	TGTGCCAGCACCGTGGGCTCCTATAATTCACCCCTCCACTTT	CASTVGSYNSPLHF
few	TRBV20-1	-	TRBJ1-4	TGCAGTGCTAGAGGCGCGATAGAAAAACTGTTTTTT	CSARGAIEKLFF
-	TRBV4-1	-	TRBJ1-1	TGCGCCAGCAGCCTGACAGTCAGCACTGAAGCTTTCTTT	CASSLTVSTEAFF
few	TRBV20-1	TRBD2	TRBJ2-3	TGCAGTGCGGGGAGGGCGGGCCAGGGCACAGATACGCAGTATTTT	CSAGRAGQGTDTQYF
few	TRBV12-3/TRBV12-4	TRBD1	TRBJ1-2	TGTGCCAGCAGTCGGGACAGGGGGAAAGGTGGCTACACCTTC	CASSRDRGKGGYTF
few	TRBV5-5	TRBD1	TRBJ1-2	TGTGCCAGCAGCTCTTCCAGGGGGTCTGGCTACACCTTC	CASSSSRGSGYTF
-	TRBV28	-	TRBJ1-2	TGTGCCACCAACCCTCCCGGCCTCTATGGCTACACCTTC	CATNPPGLYGYTF
many	TRBV18	-	TRBJ1-1	TGTGCCAGCTCACCGACAGTGAACACTGAAGCTTTCTTT	CASSPTVNTEAFF
few	TRBV12-3/TRBV12-4	TRBD1	TRBJ1-1	TGTGCCAGCAGTCCCGCGACAGGGGGCAACACTGAAGCTTTCTTT	CASSPATGGNTEAFF
few	TRBV7-9	TRBD1	TRBJ1-2	TGTGCCAGCAGCCCTCAGGGACAGGATCTTATATGGGGCTACACCTTC	CASSPQGQDLIWGYTF
-	TRBV12-5	-	TRBJ1-5	TGTGCTAGTGGTTTGGCCCAGGTGTACGATCAGCCCCAGCATTTT	CASGLAQVYDQPQHF
many	TRBV4-3	-	TRBJ2-2	TGCGCCAGCAGCCCGATAGGTGGGGGGAACACCGGGGAGCTGTTTTTT	CASSPIGGGNTGELFF
few	TRBV6-4	-	TRBJ2-2	TGTGCCAGCAGTGACGGGGGGGCCGACACCGGGGAGCTGTTTTTT	CASSDGGADTGELFF
-	TRBV6-6	-	TRBJ2-5	TGTGCCAGCAGCCAGCCAACCGAAACGACCCAGTACTTC	CASSQPTETTQYF
few	TRBV15	-	TRBJ2-3	TGTGCCACCAGCAGAAGAGGGGCAGGTGATACGCAGTATTTT	CATSRRGAGDTQYF
-	TRBV7-6	TRBD1	TRBJ1-3	TGTGCCAGCAGCCCCAAGACAGGGGGCTCAGGAAACACCATATATTTT	CASSPKTGGSGNTIYF
few	TRBV7-9	-	TRBJ2-4	TGTGCCAGCAGCCCACAAAACATTCAGTACTTC	CASSPQNIQYF
few	TRBV4-3	TRBD1	TRBJ2-7	TGCGCCAGCAGGCATCAAAGGACAGGGATCTACGAGCAGTACTTC	CASRHQRTGIYEQYF
-	TRBV9	-	TRBJ1-5	TGTGCCAGCAGCCCCGGGACCTATCAGCCCCAGCATTTT	CASSPGTYQPQHF
many	TRBV7-9	-	TRBJ1-1	TGTGCCAGCAGGACTGGAGGGAACACTGAAGCTTTCTTT	CASRTGGNTEAFF
-	TRBV6-4	TRBD2	TRBJ2-5	TGTGCCGTGCGGGGGAATCAAGAGACCCAGTACTTC	CAVRGNQETQYF
-	TRBV12-3/TRBV12-4	TRBD1	TRBJ1-1	TGTGCCAGCAACTCAAGACAGGGGGGGGTAGGGACTGAAGCTTTCTTT	CASNSRQGGVGTEAFF
few	TRBV29-1	-	TRBJ1-2	TGCAGCGTGAGTGGGTCCGAACGCTATGGCTACACCTTC	CSVSGSERYGYTF
-	TRBV2	TRBD2	TRBJ2-3	TGTGCCAGCAGTGAGGCAGCGGGGGTATCGGATACGCAGTATTTT	CASSEAAGVSDTQYF
-	TRBV12-5	-	TRBJ2-5	TGTGCTAGTGGTTTGGGCCGAGGGTTCCAAGAGACCCAGTACTTC	CASGLGRGFQETQYF
-	TRBV2	-	TRBJ2-1	TGTGCCAGCAGCCGACAGGAATACAATGAGCAGTTCTTC	CASSRQEYNEQFF
few	TRBV5-4	-	TRBJ1-1	TGTGCCAGCAGCTTGGGGGGGCTCGGGGACACTGAAGCTTTCTTT	CASSLGGLGDTEAFF
-	TRBV19	-	TRBJ1-1	TGTGCCAGTAGTATCCGGCAGGGGAGGGATACTGAAGCTTTCTTT	CASSIRQGRDTEAFF
-	TRBV24-1	TRBD1	TRBJ2-4	TGTGCCACCAGTGATTTACAGGGGGCAATCAAAAACATTCAGTACTTC	CATSDLQGAIKNIQYF
-	TRBV7-6	-	TRBJ1-2	TGTGCCAGCAGCCCAGGGTCAGGGTACTATGGCTACACCTTC	CASSPGSGYYGYTF
once	TRBV7-9	-	TRBJ2-2	TGTGCCAGCAGCAATTCTACAGGGCACGGGGAGCTGTTTTTT	CASSNSTGHGELFF
few	TRBV6-5	TRBD1	TRBJ1-3	TGTGCCAGCAGTTACGGGGGACAGGGGTTCTCTGGTGGAAACACCATATATTTT	CASSYGGQGFSGGNTIYF
-	TRBV6-5	-	TRBJ2-7	TGTGCCAGCAAAGGAACAGGGACTTACGAGCAGTACTTC	CASKGTGTYEQYF
-	TRBV6-5	-	TRBJ2-7	TGTGCCAGCAGTTCCAGTCACTCCTACGAGCAGTACTTC	CASSSSHSYEQYF
few	TRBV6-5	-	TRBJ2-5	TGTGCCAGCAGCCGTATGGGGGGGACCCAGTACTTC	CASSRMGGTQYF
many	TRBV20-1	TRBD2	TRBJ2-1	TGCAGTGCTAGCTTGCTAGGAAGCGGGGGGGTGGCCTCCTACAATGAGCAGTTCTTC	CSASLLGSGGVASYNEQFF
few	TRBV5-1	TRBD1	TRBJ1-6	TGCGCCAGCAGCGGGGAGGGGACAGGGTCTTCACCCCTCCACTTT	CASSGEGTGSSPLHF
-	TRBV12-5	-	TRBJ2-5	TGTGCTAGTGGCCGGGGGCGGGTAGAGACCCAGTACTTC	CASGRGRVETQYF
-	TRBV27	-	TRBJ1-1	TGTGCCAGCAGTTTACGGATCGGGGGGCATAAGAAGAACACTGAAGCTTTCTTT	CASSLRIGGHKKNTEAFF
few	TRBV4-2	TRBD2	TRBJ2-1	TGTGCCAGCAGCCAGCGTAGCGGGGGGGATGAGCAGTTCTTC	CASSQRSGGDEQFF
-	TRBV3-1	-	TRBJ1-2	TGTGCCAGCAGCCAAGATAAGGTTAGCCTAAACTATGGCTACACCTTC	CASSQDKVSLNYGYTF
many	TRBV27	TRBD1	TRBJ2-1	TGTGCCAGCAGTTTCTTGGCGACAGGGTATAGGAATGAGCAGTTCTTC	CASSFLATGYRNEQFF
-	TRBV4-1	TRBD2	TRBJ2-1	TGCGCCAGCAGCCCGCGGACTAGCGGGAACTCCTACAATGAGCAGTTCTTC	CASSPRTSGNSYNEQFF
many	TRBV4-1	-	TRBJ2-3	TGCGCCAGCAGCCAAGAGGTAACAGGGCCAGATACGCAGTATTTT	CASSQEVTGPDTQYF
-	TRBV7-2	-	TRBJ1-1	TGTGCCAGCAGCTTAGCTTACAGTGAAGCTTTCTTT	CASSLAYSEAFF
many	TRBV20-1	-	TRBJ2-1	TGCAGTGCGAACCACCCCTACGGGGGCTCCTACAATGAGCAGTTCTTC	CSANHPYGGSYNEQFF
few	TRBV6-5	TRBD2	TRBJ2-3	TGTGCCGCTAGCGGGGGGGGGACAGATACGCAGTATTTT	CAASGGGTDTQYF
-	TRBV7-2	-	TRBJ1-5	TGTGCCAGCAGCCCTTGGGTGGATCAGCCCCAGCATTTT	CASSPWVDQPQHF